This T cell receptor (beta chain) was obtained from a study of cytomegalovirus exposure and HLA in healthy donors. General observations from the study: Equally common other TCR beta chains were less clonally expanded than HLA-associated ones, a later analysis found. There were a few CMV-associated chains whose specificity for CMV antigens was confirmed in vitro.

The primer mix had 60 Vbeta and 13 Jbeta primers. Here immunoSEQ multiplex PCR was the method, and the copy in TCRdb shows in-frame clones only, minus some. The profile covers 100,000 to 150,000 clones, with more than 60% appearing a single time and roughly 1.8% taken by the ten largest. Germline V CDR1 and CDR2: MGHDK, SYGVNS. J gave up 2 bases and V 4 bases, and 7 bases lay outside the gene matches. The CDR3 has 17 residues. Notes on this clone: Its antigen is unknown.

This chain joins TRBV25-1 and TRBJ2-6; 8 nucleotides agree with TRBD1. The sequenced sample consisted of PBMCs. This TCR was recovered from a middle-aged woman in good health and CMV-seronegative. The CDR3 bases are TGTGCCAGCAGTGGAAGGTCAGGGGGCACTGGGGCCAACGTCCTGACTTTC. Translating gives CASSGRSGGTGANVLTF.